The clone carrying this TCR beta chain was detected a few times. Its antigen is unidentified. The data stem from a study of response to subunit inactivated influenza vaccine. Study-wide findings and caveats: The authors proposed limited new T cell recruitment per seasonal influenza vaccination.

The CDR3 is made up of 14 amino acids. The V end lost 8 bases, the J end lost 6 bases, and 18 bases lay between the germline ends. Germline CDR1 is ENHRY and CDR2 is SYGVKD. Using its own MiXCR run on the RT-PCR reads, TCRdb lists one record per CDR3 protein. The table shows around 490,000 distinct CDR3 sequences, with roughly 8.2% occurring only once. The chain links TRBV10-3 to TRBJ2-3; unclear D gene. Sample: PBMCs from blood, taken 23 months after vaccination. The sequence came from a man between 50 and 69 years old who received an inactivated influenza vaccine. CDR3 residues: CAIASTFLTDTQYF. CDR3 coding DNA: TGTGCCATCGCGTCCACGTTTTTGACGGATACGCAGTATTTT.